This TCR beta chain originates from a study of long-term antiretroviral therapy in people with HIV. The assay used was immunoSEQ (version v3.0), run at survey level. Sequenced by immunoSEQ multiplex PCR; TCRdb stores in-frame clones only, minus some. The top ten hold approximately 7.8% of the sample, which has some 20,000 clones, around 80% seen once. Only a few counts were recorded for this clone. The V and J ends lost 8 bases and 3 bases respectively, with 8 bases between them. In germline, CDR1 is ENHRY, CDR2 SYGVKD. The CDR3 is made up of 12 amino acids. V gene TRBV10-3 combines with J gene TRBJ1-5; no definite D call. The sample in question was unsorted PBMCs, obtained at the start of antiretroviral therapy, before treatment. The origin of this receptor is a woman in her 40s with HIV. The CDR3 nucleotides are TGTGCCATCGGACCGATCAATCAGCCCCAGCATTTT. Protein sequence: CAIGPINQPQHF.